The entry below describes one T cell receptor (beta chain). The sample comes from a study of blood T cell repertoires in COVID-19. Study overall: T cells, B-cell-depleted T cells, or PBMCs supplied cDNA or gDNA.

Using immunoSEQ multiplex PCR, the repertoire was profiled, and TCRdb retains in-frame clones only, with some absent. The table has around 62,000 clones, around 93% seen once. From germline, CDR1 is SGHRS and CDR2 YFSETQ. This CDR3 is 13 amino acids long. The V gene end was trimmed by 4 bases and the J gene end by 2 bases; junction bases not matched to a gene: 2. The clonotype was recovered from a man between 65 and 85 years old with active COVID-19. This rearrangement joins TRBV5-1 to TRBJ1-2, with 7 nucleotides matching TRBD1. Input material: peripheral blood. Here the CDR3 reads CASSPGQNYGYTF. The CDR3 DNA is TGCGCCAGCAGCCCGGGACAGAACTATGGCTACACCTTC. Using reference TRBV5-1 and TRBJ1-2 for the parts outside the CDR3, the full variable domain is KAGVTQTPRYLIKTRGQQVTLSCSPISGHRSVSWYQQTPGQGLQFLFEYFSETQRNKGNFPGRFSGRQFSNSRSEMNVSTLELGDSALYLCASSPGQNYGYTFGSGTRLTVV.